Below, 16 T cell receptor beta chains from the same sample are listed, as sequenced in a study of CD8 T cells in Susac syndrome. With random hexamers, reverse transcription was performed on roughly 0.5 to 1 ug of RNA. TCRdb re-called the immunoSEQ multiplex PCR reads with MiXCR, one entry per CDR3 protein. Of some 120,000 distinct CDR3 sequences detected, more than 80% appear once; the ten largest clones hold roughly 0.3%. The sequenced material came from CD8+ T cells from PBMCs. Receptors were obtained from a human donor with multiple sclerosis.

The chain carries TRBV29-1 and TRBJ2-3; the match to TRBD2 covers 11 bases. This CDR3 region has 16 residues. Trimming removed 1 base from V and 6 bases from J; junction bases left unmatched: 9. Germline V gene lookup returns CDR1 SQVTM and CDR2 ANQGSEA. The CDR3 loop reads CSVEVSSGGIGDTQYF. The DNA of the CDR3 is TGCAGCGTTGAAGTCTCTAGCGGGGGGATCGGTGATACGCAGTATTTT.

The chain recombines TRBV6-5 with TRBJ1-4; 7 nucleotides match TRBD1. The CDR3 totals 20 residues. From germline, CDR1 is MNHEY and CDR2 SVGAGI. V dropped 2 bases and J dropped 4; count of bases not matched to a gene: 19. CDR3 DNA sequence: TGTGCCAGCAGTTACACGGCACTTCGAGCGACAGGGCGACTTAATGAAAAACTGTTTTTT. Its translation: CASSYTALRATGRLNEKLFF.

The chain joins TRBV4-1 to TRBJ2-4, with 10 bases matching TRBD1. The trim removed 3 bases at V and 1 base at J, leaving 6 bases unmatched. The CDR3 is 17 amino acids. The germline V gene encodes CDR1 MGHRA and CDR2 YSYEKL. The CDR3 region is CASSHAGQGYAKNIQYF. The CDR3 region has the DNA TGCGCCAGCAGCCATGCGGGACAGGGGTACGCCAAAAACATTCAGTACTTC.

The chain links TRBV19 to TRBJ2-3, with a possible D match to TRBD1 (6 bases). Germline loops: CDR1 LNHDA, CDR2 SQIVND (reference sequence). The CDR3 sequence is 15 residues long. V was clipped by 3 bases and J by 0 bases, with 10 bases between them. The CDR3 reads CASSIRDTSTDTQYF. In DNA form, the CDR3 reads TGTGCCAGTAGTATCCGGGACACAAGCACAGATACGCAGTATTTT. Complete variable domain (other parts from reference TRBV19 and TRBJ2-3): DGGITQSPKYLFRKEGQNVTLSCEQNLNHDAMYWYRQDPGQGLRLIYYSQIVNDFQKGDIAEGYSVSREKKESFPLTVTSAQKNPTAFYLCASSIRDTSTDTQYFGPGTRLTVL.

J is TRBJ1-5 and V is TRBV9; D uncertain. The CDR3 covers 14 residues. Per germline, CDR1 SGDLS and CDR2 YYNGEE. V was trimmed by 5 bases and J by 5 bases, leaving 14 bases between them. CDR3 in amino acids: CASSPGWADQPQHF. The DNA of the CDR3 is TGTGCCAGCAGTCCGGGTTGGGCAGATCAGCCCCAGCATTTT.

The chain joins TRBV7-9 to TRBJ2-3, with 8 positions matching TRBD2. CDR1 and CDR2 from the germline V gene are SEHNR and FQNEAQ (reference sequence). V gave up 5 bases and J gave up 3 bases; unmatched junction bases: 4. This CDR3 has 14 residues. In DNA form, the CDR3 reads TGTGCCAGCAGCCCATCTAGCGGGACAGATACGCAGTATTTT. Protein product: CASSPSSGTDTQYF.

V and J are TRBV6-6 and TRBJ1-5; D gene unclear. Germline values: CDR1 MNHNY, CDR2 SVGAGI (reference sequence). The CDR3 runs 16 residues. V gave up 2 bases and J gave up 6 bases, with 17 bases separating them. The CDR3 coding sequence is TGTGCCAGCAGTTACAGCGAGCCCAACTACCTTCAGCCCCAGCATTTT. Protein sequence: CASSYSEPNYLQPQHF.

The rearrangement uses TRBV13 and TRBJ2-1; D may be TRBD1 or TRBD2 (7 bases each). Deletions cut 4 bases from V and 9 bases from J, with 19 bases between. The CDR3 contains 15 residues. Germline V gene data show CDR1 as PRHDT and CDR2 as FYEKMQ (reference sequence). CDR3 sequence: CASSSQGGGPGEQFF. CDR3 nucleotides: TGTGCCAGCAGCTCCCAGGGGGGAGGGCCGGGTGAGCAGTTCTTC.

This clonotype has only one observation. The chain combines TRBV3-1 with TRBJ2-7, with a possible D match to TRBD2 (6 bases). Trimming pared 1 base from V and 3 bases from J, leaving 13 bases between. The V gene's germline CDR1 is LGHDT and CDR2 YNNKEL (reference sequence). The length of the CDR3 is 15 residues. The CDR3 nucleotides are TGTGCCAGCAGCCAAGTGGTTCGGGGGTACTACGAGCAGTACTTC. Translation gives CASSQVVRGYYEQYF.

This sequence joins TRBV7-9 and TRBJ2-7, with 8 nucleotides matching TRBD1. The CDR3 spans 13 residues. V trimming: 5 bases; J trimming: 3 bases; junction bases outside the gene matches: 3. Germline-derived CDR1 and CDR2 are SEHNR and FQNEAQ (reference sequence). CDR3 DNA sequence: TGTGCCAGCAGCCCAGGGACAGGCTACGAGCAGTACGTC. It translates to CASSPGTGYEQYV.

V gene TRBV12-3 or TRBV12-4 combines with J gene TRBJ2-2; 8 bases are a match to TRBD2. Trimming cost V 5 bases and J 6 bases; bases outside gene matches: 5. The CDR3 covers 14 residues. The CDR3 DNA reads as TGTGCCAGCAGTCCCGGGACTAGGGCCGGGGAGCTGTTTTTT. This gives the protein CASSPGTRAGELFF.

This chain joins TRBV3-1 and TRBJ1-1; no definite D call. Trimming pared 4 bases from V and 5 bases from J, leaving 11 bases between. The CDR3 loop spans 13 amino acids. The germline V gene has CDR1 LGHDT and CDR2 YNNKEL (reference sequence). The chain's CDR3 is CASSLYARTEAFF. For the CDR3, the DNA is TGTGCCAGCAGCCTGTACGCTAGGACTGAAGCTTTCTTT.

This clonotype has a single count. The V and J genes are TRBV24-1 and TRBJ2-3; D not resolved. In germline, CDR1 is KGHDR, CDR2 SFDVKD. V shed 7 bases and J shed 6 bases, with 10 bases lying between them. The CDR3 runs to 12 residues. The CDR3 coding sequence is TGTGCCACCAGCGGTAAAGGGGATACGCAGTATTTT. This translates into CATSGKGDTQYF.

V and J are TRBV20-1 and TRBJ2-3, with a tentative D call TRBD1 (5 bases). The length of the CDR3 is 15 residues. The germline gives CDR1 DFQATT, CDR2 SNEGSKA (reference sequence). Trimming removed 4 bases from V and 2 bases from J, with 16 bases in between. The CDR3 protein is CSAKDRVGYTDTQYF. CDR3 DNA: TGCAGTGCTAAAGACAGAGTGGGATACACAGATACGCAGTATTTT.

This clonotype was observed a few times. This chain uses TRBV12-3 or TRBV12-4 with TRBJ2-7; 7 bases are shared with TRBD2. V trimming: 3 bases; J trimming: 3 bases; junction bases outside the gene matches: 2. This CDR3 is 13 amino acids long. The CDR3 reads CASSLGGSYEQYV. Here the CDR3 DNA reads TGTGCCAGCAGTTTGGGCGGGAGCTACGAGCAGTACGTC.

The chain joins TRBV12-3 or TRBV12-4 to TRBJ1-2, with 8 bases that match TRBD1. V lost 5 bases, J lost 4 bases, and 6 bases stayed unmatched. CDR3 size: 14 residues. CDR3 DNA: TGTGCCAGCAGTAACCGACAGGGGAGCTATGGCTACACCTTC. Residues: CASSNRQGSYGYTF.